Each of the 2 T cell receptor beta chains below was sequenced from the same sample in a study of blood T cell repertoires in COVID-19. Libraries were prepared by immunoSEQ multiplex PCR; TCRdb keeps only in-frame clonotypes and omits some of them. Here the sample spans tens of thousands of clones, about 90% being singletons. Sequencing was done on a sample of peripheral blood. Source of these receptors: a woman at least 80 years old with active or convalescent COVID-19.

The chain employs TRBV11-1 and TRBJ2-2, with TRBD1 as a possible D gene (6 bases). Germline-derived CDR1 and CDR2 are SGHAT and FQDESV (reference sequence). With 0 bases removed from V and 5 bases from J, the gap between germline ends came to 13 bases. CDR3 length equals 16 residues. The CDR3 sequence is CASSLAEDRPTGELFF. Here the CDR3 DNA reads TGTGCCAGCAGCTTAGCGGAGGACAGACCAACCGGGGAGCTGTTTTTT.

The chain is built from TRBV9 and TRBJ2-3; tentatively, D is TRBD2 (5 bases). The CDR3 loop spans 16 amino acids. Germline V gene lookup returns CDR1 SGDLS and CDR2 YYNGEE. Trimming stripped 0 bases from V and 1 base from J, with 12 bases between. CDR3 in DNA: TGTGCCAGCAGCGTAGGGAACGGGGTAGGCACAGATACGCAGTATTTT. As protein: CASSVGNGVGTDTQYF. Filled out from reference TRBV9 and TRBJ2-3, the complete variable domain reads DSGVTQTPKHLITATGQRVTLRCSPRSGDLSVYWYQQSLDQGLQFLIQYYNGEERAKGNILERFSAQQFPDLHSELNLSSLELGDSALYFCASSVGNGVGTDTQYFGPGTRLTVL.